Shown below are 26 T cell receptor beta chains from a single sample sequenced in a study of T-cell reconstitution after alpha-beta-depleted transplantation in children. Unique molecular identifiers were incorporated during preparation of the TCRbeta library. Via MiXCR, TCRdb re-called the PCR reads, giving one row per CDR3 protein. Of fewer than 550,000 distinct CDR3 sequences listed, approximately 10% are singletons. The sequenced sample was PBMCs, mostly from graft donor cells, obtained 180 days after TCRalphabeta/CD19-depleted stem cell transplant. The receptors were gathered from a female patient between 2 and 15 years old who had a stem cell transplant for aplastic anemia, so the T cells may come from the graft donor.

This clonotype was seen only a few times. The CDR3 sequence is CAIKGARGEQYF. As DNA, the CDR3 is TGTGCCATCAAAGGGGCCCGGGGCGAGCAGTACTTC. The rearrangement links TRBV10-3 to TRBJ2-7; either TRBD1 or TRBD2 may supply D (5 bases each). Germline V gives CDR1 ENHRY, CDR2 SYGVKD. Trimming left V 7 bases short and J 6 bases short, with 13 bases between. The CDR3 sequence is 12 residues long.

Remarks on this clonotype: The junction and the germline gene differ at one end; a read error may be behind it. The chain recombines TRBV27 with TRBJ1-1; no clear D gene. Per the germline V gene, CDR1 is MNHEY and CDR2 is SMNVEV (reference sequence). The CDR3 covers 14 residues. CDR3 sequence reads: CATKPRTGNTEAFF. CDR3 DNA: TGTGCCACCAAGCCCCGGACGGGTAACACTGAGGCTTTCTTT.

This clonotype was seen only a few times. This chain uses TRBV11-3 with TRBJ2-5; D gene uncertain. Trimming removed 5 bases from V and 5 bases from J, with 12 bases in between. CDR1 and CDR2 from the germline V gene are SGHNT and YENEEA. CDR3 size: 13 residues. The CDR3 region is CASSPRAWETQYF. CDR3 sequence (DNA): TGTGCCAGCAGCCCCCGGGCGTGGGAGACCCAGTACTTC.

This clonotype was seen a few times. J is TRBJ2-1 and V is TRBV11-2; D unresolved. The CDR3 runs to 14 residues. Trimming removed 6 bases from V and 7 bases from J, with 16 bases in between. The V gene's germline CDR1 is SGHAT and CDR2 FQNNGV. CDR3 amino acids: CASRAISRLNEQFF. As DNA, the CDR3 is TGTGCCAGCAGGGCAATAAGTCGCTTGAATGAGCAGTTCTTC.

This chain links TRBV27 with TRBJ2-7, with 8 positions matching TRBD1. Germline lookup yields CDR1 MNHEY and CDR2 SMNVEV (reference sequence). V trimming: 5 bases; J trimming: 5 bases; junction bases outside the gene matches: 8. This CDR3 spans 14 amino acids. CDR3 bases: TGTGCCAGCAGTCCCCTGGACAGGGATCACGAGCAGTACTTC. It encodes CASSPLDRDHEQYF.

This sequence joins TRBV28 and TRBJ1-5; weak D call: TRBD1 (6 bases). With 2 bases removed from V and 6 bases from J, the gap between germline ends came to 8 bases. Per germline, CDR1 MDHEN and CDR2 SYDVKM. The CDR3 is made up of 13 amino acids. Written as DNA, the CDR3 is TGTGCCAGCAGTTTAAGGGGGGTTCAGCCCCAGCATTTT. This sequence encodes CASSLRGVQPQHF.

This clonotype was detected ten times or more. The chain recombines TRBV20-1 with TRBJ1-1; 10 bases line up with TRBD1. The germline V gene encodes CDR1 DFQATT and CDR2 SNEGSKA (reference sequence). This CDR3 spans 14 amino acids. V dropped 3 bases and J dropped 6; count of bases not matched to a gene: 7. The CDR3 nucleotides read TGCAGTGCTAGCTCCGGGACAGGGGACCCTGAAGCTTTCTTT. It encodes CSASSGTGDPEAFF.

This clonotype appeared many times. The chain combines TRBV9 with TRBJ2-5; 7 bases line up with TRBD2. The CDR3 extends over 14 amino acids. The V segment lost 3 bases and the J segment 2 bases; nucleotides outside the gene matches: 4. Germline loops: CDR1 SGDLS, CDR2 YYNGEE. CDR3 bases: TGTGCCAGCAGCGGGGGGGGGAGGCAAGAGACCCAGTACTTC. Amino acids: CASSGGGRQETQYF. Using reference TRBV9 and TRBJ2-5 for the parts outside the CDR3, the full variable domain is DSGVTQTPKHLITATGQRVTLRCSPRSGDLSVYWYQQSLDQGLQFLIQYYNGEERAKGNILERFSAQQFPDLHSELNLSSLELGDSALYFCASSGGGRQETQYFGPGTRLLVL.

This clonotype has just a few counts. The chain is built from TRBV27 and TRBJ2-3; TRBD2 matches 9 bases. The CDR3 covers 16 residues. CDR1 is MNHEY and CDR2 is SMNVEV in the germline V gene (reference sequence). V lost 3 bases and J lost 3; bases outside the gene matches: 7. The CDR3 loop reads CASSFRAGGRTDTQYF. CDR3 DNA: TGTGCCAGCAGTTTTCGGGCGGGAGGGCGAACAGATACGCAGTATTTT.

The sample holds many counts of this clonotype. The chain has TRBV7-6 and TRBJ1-5, with 7 bases identical to TRBD1. The CDR3 contains 14 residues. Per the germline V gene, CDR1 is SGHVS and CDR2 is FNYEAQ. Trimming removed 4 bases from V and 7 bases from J; junction bases left unmatched: 7. CDR3: CASSSNRGRQPQHF. DNA for the CDR3: TGTGCCAGCAGCTCCAACAGGGGCCGGCAGCCCCAGCATTTT. The whole variable domain, filled in from reference TRBV7-6 and TRBJ1-5, reads GAGVSQSPRYKVTKRGQDVALRCDPISGHVSLYWYRQALGQGPEFLTYFNYEAQQDKSGLPNDRFSAERPEGSISTLTIQRTEQRDSAMYRCASSSNRGRQPQHFGDGTRLSIL.

This clonotype was found many times. The chain joins TRBV9 to TRBJ2-1; TRBD2 is a possible D gene (6 bases). Trimming left V 3 bases short and J 9 bases short, with 25 bases between. The CDR3 sequence is 17 residues long. Per germline, CDR1 SGDLS and CDR2 YYNGEE. In DNA form, the CDR3 reads TGTGCCAGCAGCGCCCGACACGGGGGTCTTCCGACGGGTGAGCAGTTCTTC. It encodes CASSARHGGLPTGEQFF.

This clonotype was counted between two and nine times. The chain joins TRBV9 to TRBJ2-3; 7 bases match TRBD2. The CDR3 runs to 16 residues. V lost 3 bases, J lost 0 bases, and 7 bases stayed unmatched. Germline loops: CDR1 SGDLS, CDR2 YYNGEE. The CDR3 DNA follows: TGTGCCAGCAGCGGAAGACTAGCCCCTAGCACAGATACGCAGTATTTT. This translates into CASSGRLAPSTDTQYF.

This chain uses TRBV29-1 with TRBJ2-5; D gene uncertain. This CDR3 has 11 residues. Trimming pared 7 bases from V and 4 bases from J, leaving 10 bases between. Germline CDR1 reads SQVTM; CDR2 reads ANQGSEA. CDR3 amino acids: CSASTGETQYF. In DNA, the CDR3 is TGCAGCGCTTCCACGGGAGAGACCCAGTACTTC.

This clonotype has just a few counts. The rearrangement joins TRBV12-3 or TRBV12-4 to TRBJ1-3, with a weak D call TRBD1 (5 bases). The CDR3 runs 14 residues. Trimming stripped 6 bases from V and 0 bases from J, with 9 bases between. The CDR3 DNA sequence: TGTGCCAGCAGGGGACTGAGCTCTGGAAACACCATATATTTT. This gives the protein CASRGLSSGNTIYF.

The V and J genes are TRBV7-9 and TRBJ1-3, with D maybe TRBD1 (5 bases). The CDR3 extends over 14 amino acids. Germline loops: CDR1 SEHNR, CDR2 FQNEAQ (reference sequence). V was shortened by 8 bases and J by 4 bases, with 15 bases between the two germline ends. The CDR3 sequence is CASEEGPGGNTIYF. The CDR3 nucleotides are TGTGCCAGCGAAGAGGGGCCGGGAGGAAACACCATATATTTT.

Only a few counts were recorded for this clonotype. This sequence joins TRBV20-1 and TRBJ1-5, with a weak D call TRBD1 (5 bases). The CDR3 extends over 13 amino acids. Trimming left V 4 bases short and J 3 bases short, with 10 bases between. Germline values: CDR1 DFQATT, CDR2 SNEGSKA (reference sequence). This CDR3 reads CSAIRQPNQPQHF. CDR3 coding DNA: TGCAGTGCTATTAGACAGCCCAATCAGCCCCAGCATTTT.

This clonotype was seen a handful of times. CDR3 region: CASSLASGSRYEQFF. DNA for the CDR3: TGCGCCAGCAGCTTGGCTAGCGGGAGTAGGTATGAGCAGTTCTTC. The V call is TRBV5-1, the J call TRBJ2-1; 10 positions agree with TRBD2. The CDR3 consists of 15 residues. CDR1 and CDR2 from the germline V gene are SGHRS and YFSETQ. V dropped 0 bases and J dropped 8; count of bases not matched to a gene: 5.

Comment on this clonotype: One end of the junction is discordant with germline, which a read error may explain. The chain couples TRBV12-3 or TRBV12-4 to TRBJ2-7, with TRBD2 identical over 9 bases. CDR3 size: 15 residues. For the CDR3, the DNA is TGTGCCAGCAGCCACGGGGGCGGGAGGGATTACGGGCAGTACTTC. It specifies CASSHGGGRDYGQYF.

The chain links TRBV6-2 or TRBV6-3 to TRBJ1-1, with D uncertain. Trimming stripped 2 bases from V and 1 base from J, with 14 bases between. The CDR3 contains 16 residues. CDR1 and CDR2 from the germline V gene are MNHEY and SVGEGT. CDR3 residues: CASSYLGGQRNTEAFF. CDR3 sequence (DNA): TGTGCCAGCAGTTACCTAGGAGGGCAGAGGAACACTGAAGCTTTCTTT.

The rearrangement links TRBV6-5 to TRBJ2-1; no firm D call. Germline assignment: CDR1 MNHEY and CDR2 SVGAGI. This CDR3 is 12 amino acids long. Trimming left V 11 bases short and J 6 bases short, with 14 bases between. The CDR3 DNA is TGTGCCGCGCGCACTCGGATCAATGAGCAGTTCTTC. It yields the protein CAARTRINEQFF.

This clonotype was counted between two and nine times. J is TRBJ1-3 and V is TRBV11-3, with D unresolved. V lost 4 bases and J lost 4, with 8 bases in between. The CDR3 loop spans 13 amino acids. Looked up from germline, CDR1 is SGHNT and CDR2 is YENEEA. As DNA, the CDR3 is TGTGCCAGCAGCTCCCGACTGGGAAACACCATATATTTT. Translated, it gives CASSSRLGNTIYF.

A few counts support this clonotype. The V call is TRBV15, the J call TRBJ2-1, with D uncertain. V dropped 4 bases and J dropped 6 bases, with 16 bases sitting between them. Per germline, CDR1 LNHNV and CDR2 YYDKDF (reference sequence). This CDR3 contains 15 residues. DNA for the CDR3: TGTGCCACCAGCAAAGAATTCCGGGCGGCCAATGAGCAGTTCTTC. Translation: CATSKEFRAANEQFF.

The chain's CDR3 is CASSVHLRLAGGKWVTGELFF. CDR3 coding DNA: TGTGCCAGCAGTGTCCACCTGCGACTAGCGGGAGGAAAATGGGTTACCGGGGAGCTGTTTTTT. The chain recombines TRBV6-1 with TRBJ2-2; TRBD2 agrees at 13 bases. CDR1 and CDR2 (germline): MNHNS, SASEGT. CDR3 length: 21 amino acids. V gave up 4 bases and J gave up 5 bases; unmatched junction bases: 19.

This clonotype has at least ten counts. The V call is TRBV12-3 or TRBV12-4, the J call TRBJ1-1, with no clear D. Trimming stripped 3 bases from V and 4 bases from J, with 9 bases between. The CDR3 spans 13 residues. The CDR3 region is CASSFSGFTEAFF. CDR3 nucleotide sequence: TGTGCCAGCAGTTTTTCGGGATTCACTGAAGCTTTCTTT.

This clonotype was counted between two and nine times. The rearrangement uses TRBV20-1 and TRBJ2-7; 12 bases align to TRBD2. This CDR3 comprises 16 residues. The trim removed 0 bases at V and 2 bases at J, leaving 5 bases unmatched. Germline lookup yields CDR1 DFQATT and CDR2 SNEGSKA (reference sequence). The CDR3 spells CSAREQLAGGPYEQYF. CDR3 sequence (DNA): TGCAGTGCTAGAGAGCAACTAGCGGGAGGTCCCTACGAGCAGTACTTC.

This clonotype appeared once. V is TRBV3-1 and J is TRBJ2-7, with a weak D call TRBD2 (6 bases). Germline CDR1 reads LGHDT; CDR2 reads YNNKEL (reference sequence). The CDR3 has 13 residues. V lost 4 bases, J lost 5 bases, and 12 bases lay in between. The CDR3 sequence is CASSRDSLDEQYF. CDR3 DNA sequence: TGTGCCAGCAGCCGGGACTCCCTCGACGAGCAGTACTTC.